The text below deals with one TCR beta chain. The CDR3 is made up of 11 amino acids. The V gene's germline CDR1 is DFQATT and CDR2 SNEGSKA (reference sequence). This entry belongs to a study of CD8 T cells in ankylosing spondylitis. TCRdb processed the 5' RACE reads anew with MiXCR; each CDR3 protein has one entry. The sample has 340,000 or so distinct CDR3 sequences; about 14% are singletons. The chain recombines TRBV20-1 with TRBJ2-1; no clear D. The sequence was collected from a male donor with ankylosing spondylitis or in good health (not recorded which). Source material: blood, either unsorted or a sorted T cell fraction (not recorded which). In DNA form, the CDR3 reads TGCAGGGTCCAGATGGGCAATGAGCAGTTCTTC. It encodes CRVQMGNEQFF.